This TCR beta chain is drawn from a study of blood T cells in healthy people across ages. Donors each provided about 10 milliliters of peripheral blood. The second PCR ran roughly 7 to 12 cycles with a sample-barcoded 5' primer and J-beta primers. Each cDNA molecule was tagged by a template-switch adaptor with 12 random nucleotides. TCRdb re-analysed the 5' RACE reads in MiXCR, keeping a single row per CDR3 protein. The sample has about 1,500,000 distinct CDR3 sequences; 28% are singletons. Points on this clonotype: Its antigen is undetermined.

Study-wide points: Investigators treated diversity estimates from one million T cells as underestimates.

Sequenced input: blood. This TCR was sampled from a woman between 25 and 40 years old in good health.

The DNA for the CDR3 is TGTGCCAGCGGTACTGTGAACTCCTACAATGAGCAGTTCTTC. The encoded protein is CASGTVNSYNEQFF. This chain uses TRBV6-1 with TRBJ2-1; no firm D call. This CDR3 region has 14 residues. The ends were cut back, 8 bases at V and 0 bases at J, with 11 bases in the middle. CDR1 is MNHNS, CDR2 SASEGT, per germline.